Reported below is one T cell receptor beta chain. A few counts support this clone. Its antigen remains undetermined. The junction does not match germline at one end; this may be a read error. This sample was taken from a study of cytomegalovirus exposure and HLA in healthy donors (dated by TCRdb to about 2017). Describing the broader study: According to an earlier analysis of a few hundred of the donors, about 179 million T cells yielded 90 million to 140 million unique TCR beta sequences and 276 Gb of sequence data. Donor age, sex, ethnicity and CMV serostatus were compiled together with the repertoire data. On average, 235,054 unique TCR beta nucleotide sequences were sequenced per donor among roughly 430 genotyped donors of the cohort, with roughly 20% of those sequences being non-productive. HLA typing included class I and class II loci at four-digit resolution. A later genetic analysis used genome-wide SNP genotypes for about 55% of the 666 donors, treating that subset as a discovery cohort. In addition to the first cohort of 650 to 800 subjects, a separate validation cohort of 120 different subjects was used. Every repertoire in the discovery cohort had been generated on one and the same sequencing platform. The later analysis used no new phenotypic data to find candidate immune exposures, relying instead on TCR beta sequences and their occurrence across donors. Roughly 300 gigabases of sequencing data and roughly 80 million unique TCR sequences made up an early release that covered around 640 HLA-typed donors. Because of strong linkage in the cohort, a handful of DR-DQ haplotypes were treated as single units for association and clustering. An earlier analysis of 587 of the donors used high-throughput TCR beta sequencing to judge whether each TCR beta V gene segment behaved as functional or pseudogenic. To predict cytomegalovirus infection status, the study combined high-throughput TCR immunosequencing, statistical association of individual TCRs with disease status, and machine learning. The study aimed to test whether cataloging public T cell receptors could reveal signatures of past pathogen exposure. Of the roughly 410 genotyped donors, more than 75% were placed in the genetic ancestry cluster associated with self-reported Caucasian donors. Typing coverage differed by locus: A, B, C, DRB1 and DQB1 were typed in roughly 629-640 donors, DQA1 in approximately 520, DPA1 in some 610, and DPB1 in 450 to 490. The T cell repertoires of roughly 660 subjects were profiled by immunosequencing and related to cytomegalovirus serostatus. To study patterns of TCR occurrence, a later analysis re-analyzed previously published TCR beta repertoires from just over 650 donors and added high-resolution HLA genotyping.

CDR1 and CDR2 (SEHNR, FQNEAQ) derive from the germline V gene (reference sequence). Counted from cysteine to phenylalanine, this CDR3 has 12 amino acids. Only the CDR3 region is kept as DNA, spanning 36 bases read in frame from base 1. The cohort comprised 550 to 700 healthy bone marrow donors. Cohort members were all nominally healthy when sampled, although unrecorded immune exposures were likely present. The donor was CMV seronegative and was included in the group of about 400 seronegative cohort members. A peripheral blood sample was provided by each donor, and peripheral blood mononuclear cells were used for TCR beta sequencing. The Qiagen DNeasy Blood Extraction Kit was used to extract genomic DNA from the blood cell samples. The research as a whole found: The only immune exposure information available for the cohort was CMV serostatus. A cluster of highly shared sequence variants was judged likely to represent a technical artifact of the sequencing pipeline. A few of the identified cytomegalovirus-associated TCR beta chains were confirmed in vitro to be specific for cytomegalovirus antigens. V-gene and J-gene trimming of TCR beta chains was associated with a missense DCLRE1C variant in a later genetic analysis, and the association was replicated in an independent cohort. According to a later analysis, most CMV-associated TCR beta chains appeared to be HLA-restricted, and the HLA associations seemed to be driven largely by CMV exposure. Some IMGT-functional V segments, including TRBV6-2 and TRBV6-3, could not be told apart with the 87-base-pair reads, so those segments were excluded. Because some donors lacked HLA typing at each locus, the association tests relied only on the typed subset. A later analysis found that HLA-associated TCR beta chains were more clonally expanded and had lower generation probabilities than equally common non-associated chains. The presence/absence analyses assumed that sequencing depth was roughly uniform across donors, and that assumption may not be true. The study gave a list of under 200 TCR beta chains associated with cytomegalovirus. According to a later analysis, TCR association rates differed among HLA loci, with DRB1 alleles showing the most associated TCRs and HLA-C alleles showing the fewest. A further reported finding was that TCR beta sequences accurately predicted the HLA-A and HLA-B alleles for most subjects in the first cohort. Linkage disequilibrium might explain the correlated functional status among segregating V segments, but an unknown experimental factor could not be ruled out. Most TCR sequences were observed very rarely across donors, whereas some public TCRs were present in many individuals. When HLA alleles, especially DR and DQ, strongly co-occurred, TCR associations were difficult to assign to individual alleles. According to a later analysis, parvovirus B19, influenza, CMV and Epstein-Barr virus appeared linked to several top co-occurrence clusters. Because counts were too low, 15 to 20 rarely observed V segments, including chromosome 9 orphons, were left out of the earlier analysis of a few hundred of the donors. It was suggested by the authors that the approach could potentially be generalized to other disease states and immunological phenotypes. Broadly in line with IMGT annotations, most TCR beta V segments showed up in productive rearrangements about 90% or about 30% of the time in an earlier analysis of several hundred of the donors. This cohort had only TCR beta chains sequenced, and the lack of alpha or paired-chain data limited which features could be detected. Cytomegalovirus status was reported to be diagnosed by the classifier with high specificity and sensitivity in both the original and validation cohorts. According to a later genetic analysis, donors in an Asian-associated ancestry cluster had fewer N-insertions in productive TCRs than the roughly 700-donor mean. Specific HLA alleles were associated with 15,000 to 20,000 TCR beta sequences at a false discovery rate of 0.05 in a later analysis.

The library was built by means of the immunoSEQ multiplex PCR assay. A mixture of 60 forward primers for TCR Vbeta segments and 13 reverse primers for TCR Jbeta segments was used in the multiplex PCR. Amplification of the CDR3 region of rearranged TCR beta genes was performed with a multiplex PCR assay on genomic DNA. On the Illumina HiSeq System, the amplified TCR beta libraries were sequenced as 87-base-pair reads. The study's processing was this. Across the 670 or so repertoires, a later analysis counted 78 million or so unique TCR beta chains, around 10 million of which were shared by at least two donors. A nearest-neighbor algorithm error-corrected the raw reads and collapsed the reads into unique sequences, merging closely related sequences to remove PCR and sequencing errors. CDR3 sequences were aligned to IMGT reference sequences to assign V, D and J gene segments. Each retained sequence needed at least a six-nucleotide match to both a V gene segment and a J gene segment. A rearrangement counted as productive if the CDR3 had no stop codons and remained in frame with V and J, and every other rearrangement counted as non-productive. CDR3 was defined according to IMGT convention as the region running from the second conserved V-encoded cysteine to the conserved J-encoded phenylalanine. In an earlier analysis of some 550 of the donors, sequences lacking an unambiguous match to a single V gene segment were excluded. In an earlier analysis of approximately 550 of the donors, V segments were called functional above 56.7% productive rearrangements and were called segregating when the between-donor standard deviation exceeded 5%. A statistical classification framework was built to diagnose cytomegalovirus status from the catalog of TCR beta chain sequences. In a later analysis, TCR nucleotide sequences were compared against IMGT/GENE-DB human TR gene sequences so that V and J genes could be assigned. In a later analysis, CDR3 sequences and most-parsimonious VDJ recombination scenarios were assigned using the TCRdist pipeline. In a later analysis, every TCR beta chain was defined by the combination of its CDR3 amino acid sequence and its V-gene family, and reads without a unique V-gene family were dropped. As a way to deal with suspected cross-contamination and a sequencing artifact, a later analysis dropped 450 to 600 nucleotide sequences that were highly shared and had low generation probability. In a later analysis, a clonal expansion index for each public chain was calculated from normalized within-repertoire ranks of inferred template counts. Generation probabilities in a later analysis came from a VDJ recombination model fitted to out-of-frame rearrangements, and those results were checked against IGoR. A later analysis scored TCR-TCR, TCR-HLA and TCR-CMV co-occurrence with hypergeometric tests, applying a repertoire-size bias correction to TCR pairs. In a later analysis, false discovery rates were estimated by permuting HLA or CMV assignments 20 times. A later analysis grouped co-occurring TCRs with DBSCAN, adding TCRdist sequence similarity when clustering within HLA-allele-positive subsets. For co-occurrence clustering, repertoires with fewer than 30,000 or more than 120,000 public chains were excluded, along with about five repertoires with anomalous nucleotide sharing. Drawn from immuneACCESS, this table holds only the in-frame rearrangements with V and J called that TCRdb kept. Clones are partly lost; checked studies trace under half to an unresolved V gene and leave the rest unexplained. V, J and clone size derive from that table, while D and trimming were established from the DNA sequence. Counted in this sample were some 140,000 clones; 76% of them appeared once. The ten largest clones take up about 3.4% of the sample.

This receptor was identified in a man aged 40-50 years in good health and CMV-seronegative. The sample comprised PBMCs. The rearranged chain carries TRBV7-9 and TRBJ2-7; the D gene is not confidently resolved. The DNA sequence follows: TGTTCCAGCAGCCCGATCGGGTACGAGCAGTACTTC. The translation is CSSSPIGYEQYF.